This record covers a single T cell receptor (beta chain). The target of this receptor is not known. No much larger clonotype is one base removed from it; base qualities were not supplied. Library preparation was by 5' RACE. The reads were generated on an Illumina HiSeq 2500. A second PCR of roughly 7 to 11 cycles was performed with a sample-barcoded 5' primer and a J-beta primer mix. Each TCR beta cDNA molecule received a unique molecular identifier from a template-switch 5' adaptor carrying 12 random nucleotides. Each sample yielded at least 2.5 million CDR3-containing paired-end reads. First-strand cDNA synthesis was performed from all RNA using the Mint cDNA synthesis kit, with priming by a TRBC-specific oligonucleotide. All cDNA was treated with uracil-DNA glycosylase and then went through a first 18-cycle PCR with the universal primers M1SS and BC2_uni_R. Per the source publication's procedure: Normalization of each sample was performed by random selection of 1 million high-quality reads, each carrying a distinct molecular identifier. Reads sharing molecular identifiers were discarded rather than binned into consensus sequences. MiTCR, run with a Q25 quality threshold and the strictest error-elimination algorithm, handled CDR3 identification, clonotype clustering and error correction. A nonparametric unseen species model with Euler transformation was used to estimate a lower bound on total TCR beta diversity. The raw public data were reprocessed by TCRdb itself: fastp quality trimming at Q25, MiXCR clonotype calling, in-frame beta chains only. Every distinct CDR3 protein forms one entry, paired with its most common genes and DNA. The V and J calls were determined by TCRdb, not by the authors. For this sample there are about 620,000 distinct CDR3 sequences; 21% appear just once. 3% to 4.5% of the sample comes from the top ten.

Systemically healthy Caucasian individuals from Russia, about 38 in total and aged roughly 6 to 90 years, were included as donors. Each donor gave 9.5 to 10 milliliters of peripheral blood, drawn into EDTA-treated Vacutainer tubes. Ficoll-Paque density-gradient centrifugation was used to isolate PBMCs, with at least 6 million per sample. Trizol reagent was used to extract total RNA from the PBMCs, yielding at least 6 micrograms per sample. The percentages of naive CD45RAhigh/CD27high T cells were determined by flow cytometry on a PBMC aliquot from every donor. This sample was taken from a study of blood T cells in healthy people across ages (dated by TCRdb to about 2015). With respect to the entire study: In model experiments, roughly one uniquely barcoded TCR beta cDNA molecule per two T cells was captured by template switching. Using deep sequencing normalized with unique cDNA molecular identifiers, the study measured how TCR beta repertoire diversity changes with age. The donors were split into four age groups: young (average around 15 years), middle-aged (39), aged (around 67) and long-lived (about 74). Donors of different ages were randomly distributed across sequencing lanes to avoid experimental bias. Using the same blood draw, the study looked at two additional independent replicas of 1 million unique cDNA reads for two donors, one aged 18 to 30 and the other aged 80 or older.

Results the study describes overall, beyond this receptor: Total diversity estimates from one million sequenced T cells were considered lower bounds and underestimates. Observed TCR beta diversity correlated strongly with the percentage of naive T cells measured by flow cytometry. The long-lived group showed more naive CD4+ T cells, fewer expanded clones and increased TCR diversity than the aged group, suggesting age selection. As age increased, observed TCR beta diversity per million T cells dropped in a roughly linear way, and a significant reduction was already evident by age about 40. The CMV infection status of donors was not known, potentially confounding age-related changes in expanded clonotypes. Because profiling used bulk unsorted PBMCs, naive and antigen-experienced compartments could not be compared conclusively.

This receptor was obtained from a man between 70 and 80 years old in good health. What was sequenced was blood.

Here is the DNA: TGCAGTGCTAGTTCTAGCGCTTCCAATGAGCAGTTCTTC. Its product reads: CSASSSASNEQFF. The chain uses TRBV20-1 and TRBJ2-1; the D gene is perhaps TRBD2, on 6 matching bases. A distance of 12 bases separates the germline ends of V and J, which lose 3 bases and 6 bases respectively. From the cysteine through the phenylalanine, the CDR3 covers 13 amino acids. The kept DNA is CDR3 alone, 39 bases in frame from the first base. CDR1 is given as DFQATT and CDR2 as SNEGSKA, both from the germline V gene (reference sequence).